The 5 T cell receptor beta chains presented below share a single source sample, sequenced in a study of regulatory T cells in long-lasting Graves disease. The time point is: persistent/refractory GD, antithyroid drugs over 5 years with positive TRAb. Scientists built the TCR library using RNA that was extracted from PBMCs. Combining iRepertoire HTBI primers with Arm-PCR of CDR3 regions, the authors built TCR beta libraries. MiXCR, run by TCRdb on the multiplex PCR reads, gives a single entry per CDR3 protein. The table records some 330,000 distinct CDR3 sequences, approximately 25% of them present only once. The sample consisted of peripheral blood mononuclear cells (PBMCs), taken when the disease was refractory, from a patient treated with antithyroid drugs. These receptors all stem from a woman aged 40 to 50 with Graves disease.

The chain couples TRBV20-1 to TRBJ2-7; no clear D gene. The length of the CDR3 is 14 residues. The V gene lost 0 bases and the J gene lost 2 bases, with 11 bases spanning the gap. The germline CDR1 and CDR2 sequences are DFQATT and SNEGSKA (reference sequence). CDR3 in amino acids: CSARDQDWAYEQYF. DNA for the CDR3: TGCAGTGCTAGAGATCAAGACTGGGCCTACGAGCAGTACTTC.

Concerning this clonotype: This CDR3 fails to terminate in the conserved phenylalanine or tryptophan, so it likely reflects a read error. This CDR3 reads CSASPGLRSSYEQYS. CDR3 sequence (DNA): TGCAGTGCTAGTCCGGGACTTCGAAGCTCCTACGAGCAGTACTCC. This sequence joins TRBV20-1 and TRBJ2-7; tentatively, D is TRBD2 (6 bases). V lost 3 bases to trimming and J lost 0 bases, with 15 bases between them. This CDR3 has 15 amino acids. CDR1 and CDR2 (germline): DFQATT, SNEGSKA (reference sequence).

This clonotype was counted at least ten times. The chain recombines TRBV2 with TRBJ1-1; 9 bases line up with TRBD1. The V gene end was trimmed by 7 bases and the J gene end by 4 bases; junction bases not matched to a gene: 4. The CDR3 covers 13 residues. The germline gives CDR1 SNHLY, CDR2 FYNNEI. This chain's CDR3 is CASMGQGRTEAFF. The CDR3 nucleotides read TGTGCCAGCATGGGACAGGGTCGCACTGAAGCTTTCTTT.

This chain uses TRBV10-1 with TRBJ2-6; D gene uncertain. The V end lost 3 bases, the J end lost 1 base, and 1 base lay between the germline ends. The length of the CDR3 is 13 residues. Per germline, CDR1 WNHNN and CDR2 SYGVQD (reference sequence). The DNA for the CDR3 is TGCGCCAGCAGTGAATCTGGGGCCAACGTCCTGACTTTC. Residues: CASSESGANVLTF.

The genes are TRBV5-5 and TRBJ2-7; the D is unclear. Per germline, CDR1 SGHKS and CDR2 YYEKEE (reference sequence). The CDR3 covers 14 residues. Trimming left V 0 bases short and J 3 bases short, with 10 bases between. The CDR3 DNA reads TGTGCCAGCAGCTTGGCTGTCGGGTTCTACGAGCAGTACTTC. Translating gives CASSLAVGFYEQYF.